This TCR beta chain was documented in a study of technical replicates of blood from a handful of donors. Germline CDR1 is MDHEN and CDR2 is SYDVKM. The V and J ends lost 6 bases and 3 bases respectively, with 9 bases between them. The CDR3 is made up of 13 amino acids. The table lists this clone with a few counts. Some clones are missing from TCRdb's copy, which holds only in-frame ones; the method was immunoSEQ multiplex PCR. The repertoire holds tens of thousands of clones, with just under 95% as singletons. This sequence was found in a human donor in good health. The chain combines TRBV28 with TRBJ1-5, with a possible D match to TRBD1 (5 bases). Source material: T cells isolated from PBMCs. The CDR3 nucleotides read TGTGCCAGCAGCACGGGGGTCAATCAGCCCCAGCATTTT. Its protein product is CASSTGVNQPQHF.